These T cell receptor beta chains were read from a single sample in a study of radiotherapy plus CTLA-4 blockade in lung cancer. The assay was immunoSEQ multiplex PCR, and TCRdb's table has in-frame clones only and misses some. The data hold about 78,000 clones, with approximately 86% observed a single time. The sample here was peripheral blood, taken from a patient treated with radiotherapy plus ipilimumab. These receptors were collected from a human donor with non-small cell lung cancer who had stable disease on radiotherapy plus ipilimumab. The CDR3 runs from the conserved cysteine through the conserved F or W. A D gene is named only where the DNA matches it firmly. Clone size appears in some rows only: once, few, many, or a class for an expanded clone.

d_gene	abundance	v_gene	CDR3aa
TRBD2	NA	TRBV5-1	CASSRGLAGTPGDEQFF
TRBD1	few	TRBV6-5	CASSYEGQLYDEQYF
TRBD1	once	TRBV18	CASSAGGWGEQYF
TRBD1	once	TRBV27	CASSPGTGRTEAFF
NA	NA	TRBV6-5	CASSYGRMGETQYF
NA	NA	TRBV28	CASSSPDSFNQPQHF
TRBD1	NA	TRBV28	CASSPGTGGYEQYF
NA	NA	TRBV2	CASGGTWNEQFF
NA	few	TRBV5-5	CASSLAGPGGYTF
TRBD1	NA	TRBV19	CASSQGTGTQVAKNIQYF
TRBD1	NA	TRBV4-1	CASSQRTGPSYEQYF
NA	NA	TRBV10-3	CAIRDETGTEAFF
NA	NA	TRBV4-1	CASSARDLHNEQFF
TRBD2	NA	TRBV28	CASKGPGGQGTQYF
NA	NA	TRBV27	CASRPSRGGFYEQYF
NA	NA	TRBV27	CASSPVRGAKNIQYF
TRBD1	NA	TRBV7-9	CASSNPGQYYEQYF
TRBD1	NA	TRBV27	CASSPGQGYPTTEAFF
NA	NA	TRBV27	CASSSAGRDTQYF
NA	NA	TRBV5-1	CASSSLSGATEAFF
NA	NA	TRBV6-5	CASSYSGGIRSEQYF
TRBD1	NA	TRBV30	CALTQGAGNTIYF
NA	NA	TRBV6-5	CASSFGPLNEKLFF
TRBD1	NA	TRBV7-8	CASNLQGTQPQHF
NA	once	TRBV5-8	CASSLEAVRETQYF
NA	few	TRBV14	CASSQALNTEAFF
TRBD1	NA	TRBV7-9	CASSRQGVNQPQHF
NA	NA	TRBV19	CASTGPGLPGLGEQFF
NA	NA	TRBV28	CASSSTAYGYTF
TRBD1	NA	TRBV18	CASSPGTGNQPQHF
NA	NA	TRBV2	CASKLPGINIQYF
NA	NA	TRBV6-6	CASSYWSGGYTF
TRBD2	NA	TRBV19	CASSAPGLESYNEQFF
TRBD1	NA	TRBV10-2	CASRGLDRKQNIQYF
TRBD1	NA	TRBV7-6	CASSQGVYGYTF
NA	NA	TRBV5-4	CASSPARGSNSPLHF
NA	NA	TRBV27	CASSFVVSAEWVTGELFF
TRBD2	NA	TRBV27	CASSYHTGLAPDNEQFF
NA	NA	TRBV18	CASSPKSGGLNTEAFF
NA	NA	TRBV28	CASRKGGSGNQPQHF
NA	NA	TRBV2	CASIKGHSSGANVLTF
TRBD1	few	TRBV6-5	CAGRQGSNSPLHF
NA	few	TRBV6-1	CASSEEAGPNYGYTF
TRBD2	NA	TRBV29-1	CSVEDWEGETQYF
NA	once	TRBV20-1	CSAKRTAF
NA	NA	TRBV10-3	CAISDGGTNQPQHF
TRBD1	NA	TRBV10-3	CAIRTGGTNYGYTF
TRBD2	NA	TRBV6-4	CASSARGEHATDTQYF
TRBD1	NA	TRBV5-6	CASSHGQVNQPQHF
TRBD1	NA	TRBV7-8	CASSLGDRDIDGYTF
NA	NA	TRBV5-6	CASSLTANYGYTF
TRBD1	NA	TRBV28	CASALGTGVLGYTF
TRBD2	once	TRBV7-9	CASSLGLAGGQYNEQFF
TRBD2	NA	TRBV9	CASSWTSGGHETQYF
NA	NA	TRBV7-8	CASSSDGFTEAFF